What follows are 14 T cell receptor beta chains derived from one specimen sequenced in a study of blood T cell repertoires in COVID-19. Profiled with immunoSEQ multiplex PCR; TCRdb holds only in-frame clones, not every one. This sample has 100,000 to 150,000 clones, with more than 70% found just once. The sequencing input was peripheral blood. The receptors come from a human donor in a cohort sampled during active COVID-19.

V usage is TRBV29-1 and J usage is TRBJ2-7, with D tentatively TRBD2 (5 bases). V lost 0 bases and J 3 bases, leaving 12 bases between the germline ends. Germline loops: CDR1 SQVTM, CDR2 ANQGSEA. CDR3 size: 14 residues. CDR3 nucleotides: TGCAGCGTTGAAGATCAAGATCGGGGCTACGAGCAGTACTTC. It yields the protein CSVEDQDRGYEQYF.

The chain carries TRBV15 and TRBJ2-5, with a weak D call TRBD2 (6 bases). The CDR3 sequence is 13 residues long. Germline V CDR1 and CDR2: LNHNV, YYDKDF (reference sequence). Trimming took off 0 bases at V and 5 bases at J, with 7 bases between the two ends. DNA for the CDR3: TGTGCCACCAGCAGAGATCGGGGGGAGACCCAGTACTTC. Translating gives CATSRDRGETQYF.

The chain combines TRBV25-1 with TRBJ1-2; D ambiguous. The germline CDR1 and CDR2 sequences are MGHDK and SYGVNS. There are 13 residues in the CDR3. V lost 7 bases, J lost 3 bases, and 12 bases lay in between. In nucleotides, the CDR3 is TGTGCCAGCACCCCCAACACCTACTATGGCTACACCTTC. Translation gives CASTPNTYYGYTF.

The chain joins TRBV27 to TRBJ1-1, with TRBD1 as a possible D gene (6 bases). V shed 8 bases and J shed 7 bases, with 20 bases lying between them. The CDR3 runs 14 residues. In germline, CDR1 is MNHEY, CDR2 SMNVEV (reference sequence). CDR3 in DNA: TGTGCCAGCGGGCCTACAGGGTACCCTAATGAAGCTTTCTTT. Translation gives CASGPTGYPNEAFF.

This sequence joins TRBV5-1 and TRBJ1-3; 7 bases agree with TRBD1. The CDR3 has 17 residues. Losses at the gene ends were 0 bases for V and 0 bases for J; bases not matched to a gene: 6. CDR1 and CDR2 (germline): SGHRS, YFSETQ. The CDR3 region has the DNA TGCGCCAGCAGCTTGGGAGGGACAGCCGACTCTGGAAACACCATATATTTT. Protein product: CASSLGGTADSGNTIYF.

The CDR3 DNA sequence: TGCAGCGTTGAACCGGGGACTACCACCGGGGAGCTGTTTTTT. Protein product: CSVEPGTTTGELFF. The chain joins TRBV29-1 to TRBJ2-2; 7 nucleotides align to TRBD2. The length of the CDR3 is 14 residues. The V gene's germline CDR1 is SQVTM and CDR2 ANQGSEA. Trimming took 2 bases from V and 4 from J; bases not matched to a gene: 4.

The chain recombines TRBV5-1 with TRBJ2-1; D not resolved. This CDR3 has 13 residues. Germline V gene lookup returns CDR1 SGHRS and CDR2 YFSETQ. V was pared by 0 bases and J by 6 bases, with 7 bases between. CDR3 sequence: CASSLAHFNEQFF. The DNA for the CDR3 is TGCGCCAGCAGCTTGGCGCACTTCAATGAGCAGTTCTTC. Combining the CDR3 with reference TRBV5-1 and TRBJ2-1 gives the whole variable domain KAGVTQTPRYLIKTRGQQVTLSCSPISGHRSVSWYQQTPGQGLQFLFEYFSETQRNKGNFPGRFSGRQFSNSRSEMNVSTLELGDSALYLCASSLAHFNEQFFGPGTRLTVL.

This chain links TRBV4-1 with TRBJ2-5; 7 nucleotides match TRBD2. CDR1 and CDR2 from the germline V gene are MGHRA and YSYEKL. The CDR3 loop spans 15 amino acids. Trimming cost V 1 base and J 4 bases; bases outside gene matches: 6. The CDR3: CASSQGLASRETQYF. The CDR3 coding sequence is TGCGCCAGCAGCCAAGGACTAGCCTCCCGAGAGACCCAGTACTTC.

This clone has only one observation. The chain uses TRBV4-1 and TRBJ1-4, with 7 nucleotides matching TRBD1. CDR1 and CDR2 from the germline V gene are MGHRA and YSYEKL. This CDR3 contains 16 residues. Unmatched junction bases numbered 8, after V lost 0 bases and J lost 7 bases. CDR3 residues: CASSQDLGTEGEKLFF. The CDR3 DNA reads TGCGCCAGCAGCCAAGATCTCGGGACAGAAGGTGAAAAACTGTTTTTT.

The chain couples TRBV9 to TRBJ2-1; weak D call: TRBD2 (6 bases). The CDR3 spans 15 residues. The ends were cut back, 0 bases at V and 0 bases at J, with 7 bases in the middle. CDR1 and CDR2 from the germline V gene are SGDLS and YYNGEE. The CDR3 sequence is CASSVAGVSYNEQFF. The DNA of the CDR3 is TGTGCCAGCAGCGTAGCGGGAGTCTCCTACAATGAGCAGTTCTTC.

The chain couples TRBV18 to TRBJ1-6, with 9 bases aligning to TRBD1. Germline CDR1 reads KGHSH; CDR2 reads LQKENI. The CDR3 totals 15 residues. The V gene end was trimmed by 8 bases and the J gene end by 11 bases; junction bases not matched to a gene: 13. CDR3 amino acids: CASAIGTGKLAPLHF. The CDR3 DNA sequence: TGTGCCAGCGCTATAGGGACAGGGAAGTTGGCACCCCTCCACTTT.

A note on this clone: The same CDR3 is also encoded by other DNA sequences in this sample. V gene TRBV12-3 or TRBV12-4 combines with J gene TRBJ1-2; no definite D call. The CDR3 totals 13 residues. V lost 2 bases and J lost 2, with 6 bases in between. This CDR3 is CASSLTTNYGYTF. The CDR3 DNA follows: TGTGCCAGCAGTTTAACTACAAACTATGGCTACACCTTC.

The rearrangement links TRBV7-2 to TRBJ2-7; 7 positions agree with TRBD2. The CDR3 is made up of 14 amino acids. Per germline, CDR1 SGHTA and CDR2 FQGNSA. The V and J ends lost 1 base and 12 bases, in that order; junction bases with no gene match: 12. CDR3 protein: CASSLGDANGRMYF. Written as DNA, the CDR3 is TGTGCCAGCAGCTTAGGGGACGCGAACGGGAGGATGTACTTC.

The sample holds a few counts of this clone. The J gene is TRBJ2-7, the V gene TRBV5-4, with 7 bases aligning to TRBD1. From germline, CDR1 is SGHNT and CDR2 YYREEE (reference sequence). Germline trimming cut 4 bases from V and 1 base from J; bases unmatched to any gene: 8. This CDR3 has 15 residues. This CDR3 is CASSAQETGSYEQYF. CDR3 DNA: TGTGCCAGCAGCGCCCAGGAGACAGGGTCCTACGAGCAGTACTTC.